This is a list of T cell receptor beta chains from one sample in a study of human thymus T cells. The table came from immunoSEQ multiplex PCR; TCRdb's copy has only in-frame clones and leaves some out. The sample shows about 120,000 clones, just under 95% of them seen only once. Sequenced: thymus tissue. The receptors were sampled from a boy under three years old with a congenital heart defect but otherwise immunologically healthy. The CDR3 runs from the conserved cysteine through the conserved F or W. A D gene is named only where the DNA matches it firmly. Only part of the rows carry a size: once, few, many, or a class if the clone is expanded.

DNA	CDR3	size	V	D	J
TGTGCCAGCAGCCAAGTTCGGCGGGCCAACTACAATGAGCAGTTCTTC	CASSQVRRANYNEQFF	NA	TRBV4-2	NA	TRBJ2-1
TGTGCCAGCTGCCAGGGGGATCAAGAGACCCAGTACTTC	CASCQGDQETQYF	NA	TRBV14	TRBD1	TRBJ2-5
TGCGCCAGCAGCTTCCGGGACAGGGGGATGGTGACCCAGTACTTC	CASSFRDRGMVTQYF	NA	TRBV5-1	TRBD1	TRBJ2-5
TGTGCCAGCAGCCGAAACAGGGGCTCCTATAATTCACCCCTCCACTTT	CASSRNRGSYNSPLHF	NA	TRBV4-2	TRBD1	TRBJ1-6
TGTGCCAGCAGTGAAGCAGGGAGGGATAGGGGCAATCAGCCCCAGCATTTT	CASSEAGRDRGNQPQHF	once	TRBV6-1	NA	TRBJ1-5
TGCGCCAGCAGCGCCCAAGATCGTGGGGAAAAACTGTTTTTT	CASSAQDRGEKLFF	NA	TRBV5-1	NA	TRBJ1-4
TGTGCCAGCAGTTTATTACCGGGGGATCGTTACGGATCGGACAGGGGCACAGATACGCAGTATTTT	CASSLLPGDRYGSDRGTDTQYF	NA	TRBV27	TRBD1	TRBJ2-3
TGTGCCAGCGCGTATCAGGGGGCCTCAACCTACGAGCAGTACTTC	CASAYQGASTYEQYF	NA	TRBV27	TRBD1	TRBJ2-7
TGTGCCAGCAACGCTGAAGGATGGCAGAACTCCTACAATGAGCAGTTCTTC	CASNAEGWQNSYNEQFF	NA	TRBV2	NA	TRBJ2-1
TGCAGCGGAACAATAGATACGCAGTATTTT	CSGTIDTQYF	NA	TRBV29-1	NA	TRBJ2-3
TGTGCCAGCAGCCAAGCACTCGTGTCAGGGGATAATCAGCCCCAGCATTTT	CASSQALVSGDNQPQHF	NA	TRBV4-2	NA	TRBJ1-5
TGTGCCAGCAGCTTCTTGGGACAGGGTGGTTCACCCCTCCACTTT	CASSFLGQGGSPLHF	NA	TRBV27	TRBD1	TRBJ1-6
TGTGCCACCTCCGGGGGAATAGGTGAAGCTTTCTTT	CATSGGIGEAFF	NA	TRBV6-5	NA	TRBJ1-1
TGTGCCAGCAGCCCCAGGCAGGGAAATAACTATGGCTACACCTTC	CASSPRQGNNYGYTF	NA	TRBV28	NA	TRBJ1-2
TGTGCCAGCAGCTACCGGACTAGCGGGGACCCAGAGACCCAGTACTTC	CASSYRTSGDPETQYF	once	TRBV7-9	TRBD2	TRBJ2-5
TGCGCCAGCAGCCAAGATGGAGGGGTCGCCCGACACACAGATACGCAGTATTTT	CASSQDGGVARHTDTQYF	NA	TRBV4-1	NA	TRBJ2-3
TGTGCCAGCAGGGGGACAGGACCCAATCAGCCCCAGCATTTT	CASRGTGPNQPQHF	NA	TRBV27	TRBD1	TRBJ1-5
TGCGCCAGCAGCCAAGATGGCTTTGGGGACAGGCGCAATTCCTACAATGAGCAGTTCTTC	CASSQDGFGDRRNSYNEQFF	NA	TRBV4-3	TRBD1	TRBJ2-1
TGTGCCAGCAGTTTTTGGTCAGGGGATATAACTGAAGCTTTCTTT	CASSFWSGDITEAFF	NA	TRBV28	NA	TRBJ1-1
TGTGCCAGCAGTTACTCGAACAATGAGCAGTTCTTC	CASSYSNNEQFF	NA	TRBV6-5	NA	TRBJ2-1
TGCAGTGCTAGAGATAAGGCTGGCTACACCTTC	CSARDKAGYTF	once	TRBV20-1	NA	TRBJ1-2
TGTGCCAGCAGCTCCCGGACAGCGAAGATCTATGGCTACACCTTC	CASSSRTAKIYGYTF	NA	TRBV5-6	NA	TRBJ1-2
TGCGCCAGCAGCGAAAGATGGGGCAGGACCGACCTTTACACTGAAGCTTTCTTT	CASSERWGRTDLYTEAFF	NA	TRBV4-1	NA	TRBJ1-1
TGCGCCAGCAGCACCGACAGGGGGACAGATACGCAGTATTTT	CASSTDRGTDTQYF	NA	TRBV5-1	TRBD1	TRBJ2-3
TGTGCCAGCAGTGAACGAGTACCGGGACAGGGGGCATGCGAGCAGTACTTC	CASSERVPGQGACEQYF	NA	TRBV6-1	TRBD1	TRBJ2-7
TGCGCCAGCAGCCAAGACGTTTCAAGCTCCTACGAGCAGTACTTC	CASSQDVSSSYEQYF	NA	TRBV4-3	NA	TRBJ2-7
TGTGCCAGCAGCTGCGGAAGGCAGGGGCTGGTCCTTGGGAACACTGAAGCTTTCTTT	CASSCGRQGLVLGNTEAFF	NA	TRBV5-6	NA	TRBJ1-1
TGTGCCAGCAGCTTATTGGGGACTATATCAAAAAATGAGCAGTTCTTC	CASSLLGTISKNEQFF	NA	TRBV7-9	TRBD2	TRBJ2-1
TGTGCTAGTGGTTTGGAAAGGTCTGGCTATGGCTACACCTTC	CASGLERSGYGYTF	NA	TRBV12-5	NA	TRBJ1-2
TGTGCCAGCAGCGCTCACGGGCGGACCATATATTTT	CASSAHGRTIYF	NA	TRBV5-4	NA	TRBJ1-3
TGTGCCAGCAGTGAAGCGCTTGGGTCCCGGGGTGAAAAACTGTTTTTT	CASSEALGSRGEKLFF	NA	TRBV2	NA	TRBJ1-4
TGTGCCAGCAGCCCCCTGGCGAGGAGAAACTATGGCTACACCTTC	CASSPLARRNYGYTF	NA	TRBV6-5	NA	TRBJ1-2
TGCGCCAGCTGCGGGACAGGGCCCACCGGGGAGCTGTTTTTT	CASCGTGPTGELFF	NA	TRBV10-1	TRBD1	TRBJ2-2
TGCGCCAGCAGCCAGCCTACTAGCTTTGTCGGGGAGCTGTTTTTT	CASSQPTSFVGELFF	once	TRBV4-1	NA	TRBJ2-2
TGCGCCAGCAGCTTGGGACAGTACAATGAGCAGTTCTTC	CASSLGQYNEQFF	NA	TRBV5-1	NA	TRBJ2-1
TGTGCCAGTAGGGACGGCACTAATGAAAAACTGTTTTTT	CASRDGTNEKLFF	NA	TRBV19	NA	TRBJ1-4
TGTGCCATCAGCCCTTACCTGAGCTCCTACAATGAGCAGTTCTTC	CAISPYLSSYNEQFF	NA	TRBV10-3	NA	TRBJ2-1
TGTGCCAGCAGCCCCGACAGGGGGCGCCCATATAATTCACCCCTCCACTTT	CASSPDRGRPYNSPLHF	NA	TRBV28	TRBD1	TRBJ1-6
TGCGCCAGCAGCCAAGAAAAGGGTCTAGCGGGGGGCACAGATACGCAGTATTTT	CASSQEKGLAGGTDTQYF	NA	TRBV4-3	TRBD2	TRBJ2-3
TGCGCCAGCAGCCAAGCCCCGGGGGACACCATATATTTT	CASSQAPGDTIYF	NA	TRBV4-3	NA	TRBJ1-3
TGTGCCAGCAGTGAAGGCACGATACAAGAGACCCAGTACTTC	CASSEGTIQETQYF	NA	TRBV2	NA	TRBJ2-5
TGCGCCAGCAGCCCTCCCAGGAACACCGGGGAGCTGTTTTTT	CASSPPRNTGELFF	NA	TRBV4-1	NA	TRBJ2-2
TGTGCCAGCAGATTGCTTCTAGCGGCTCCTAGCACAGATACGCAGTATTTT	CASRLLLAAPSTDTQYF	NA	TRBV27	TRBD2	TRBJ2-3
TGTGCCAGCAGCCCGACTAGCGGGGGGCCCGATACGCAGTATTTT	CASSPTSGGPDTQYF	NA	TRBV5-4	TRBD2	TRBJ2-3
TGCGCCAGCAGCCAAGACTCCAAGAGGCCTAGCACAGATACGCAGTATTTT	CASSQDSKRPSTDTQYF	NA	TRBV4-3	NA	TRBJ2-3
TGCGCCAGCAGCCAAACTAGCGGCAATGAGCAGTTCTTC	CASSQTSGNEQFF	NA	TRBV4-3	TRBD2	TRBJ2-1
TGTGCCAGCAGTGTCCGGGGTAGCGGAACTCAACCCTACGAGCAGTACTTC	CASSVRGSGTQPYEQYF	NA	TRBV5-6	NA	TRBJ2-7
TGTGCCAGCGGCTCACCCCTCCACTTT	CASGSPLHF	NA	TRBV2	NA	TRBJ1-6